The 10 T cell receptor beta chains given below trace back to one sample, sequenced in a study of CD4 and CD8 cells across lung adenocarcinoma regions. TCRdb processed the PCR reads anew with MiXCR; each CDR3 protein has one entry. Here the sample spans 20,000 or so distinct CDR3 sequences, around 46% being singletons. The sample comprised CD8+ T cells from the margin of a lung tumor. The receptors stem from a male donor with lung adenocarcinoma. The CD4 and CD8 labels of this study may be unreliable.

This sequence joins TRBV6-1 and TRBJ2-1; TRBD2 matches 7 bases. This CDR3 is 14 amino acids long. Losses at the gene ends were 6 bases for V and 7 bases for J; bases not matched to a gene: 9. CDR1 is MNHNS and CDR2 is SASEGT in the germline V gene. Here the CDR3 reads CASRSPGGSNEQFF. CDR3 in DNA: TGTGCCAGCAGGAGTCCGGGAGGTAGTAATGAGCAGTTCTTC.

The rearrangement uses TRBV12-3 or TRBV12-4 and TRBJ1-2; D call uncertain. V dropped 1 base and J dropped 4 bases, with 10 bases sitting between them. The CDR3 contains 14 residues. CDR3 sequence reads: CASSLGPGSYGYTF. The CDR3 nucleotides read TGTGCCAGCAGTTTAGGGCCCGGGAGCTATGGCTACACCTTC.

This clonotype was detected once. The chain recombines TRBV6-1 with TRBJ1-5, with D possibly being TRBD1 (6 bases). There are 19 residues in the CDR3. Trimming pared 4 bases from V and 2 bases from J, leaving 24 bases between. Germline-derived CDR1 and CDR2 are MNHNS and SASEGT. The DNA of the CDR3 is TGTGCCAGCAGTGGGGCCGGGGGCTATGAAGAGTACGGCAATCAGCCCCAGCATTTT. Translated: CASSGAGGYEEYGNQPQHF.

The V call is TRBV27, the J call TRBJ2-5; D may be TRBD1 or TRBD2 (5 bases each). The CDR3 is 13 residues long. V lost 6 bases and J 7 bases, leaving 15 bases between the germline ends. Germline V lookup: CDR1 MNHEY, CDR2 SMNVEV (reference sequence). The CDR3, as DNA: TGTGCCAGCAGCCCCGGGGCCGAGGGGACCCAGTACTTC. Translation: CASSPGAEGTQYF.

Many counts were recorded for this clonotype. This CDR3 reads CASSLGTSGEQFF. The DNA of the CDR3 is TGTGCCAGCTCACTTGGGACTAGCGGTGAGCAGTTCTTC. V usage is TRBV12-3 or TRBV12-4 and J usage is TRBJ2-1; TRBD2 aligns across 11 bases. V was clipped by 8 bases and J by 9 bases; unmatched bases: 6. The CDR3 covers 13 residues.

This rearrangement joins TRBV11-3 to TRBJ2-1, with D tentatively TRBD1 or TRBD2 (5 bases each). The length of the CDR3 is 14 residues. The germline CDR1 and CDR2 sequences are SGHNT and YENEEA. V was pared by 0 bases and J by 10 bases, with 13 bases between. The chain's CDR3 is CASSLDDPRGEQFF. CDR3 coding DNA: TGTGCCAGCAGCTTAGACGACCCGAGGGGCGAGCAGTTCTTC.

V gene TRBV6-1 combines with J gene TRBJ2-1, with TRBD1 matching 8 bases. The germline CDR1 and CDR2 sequences are MNHNS and SASEGT. The CDR3 is 13 residues long. J gave up 10 bases and V 7 bases, and 9 bases lay outside the gene matches. The CDR3 loop reads CASIGQGAYEQFF. Written as DNA, the CDR3 is TGTGCCAGCATTGGACAGGGAGCCTACGAGCAGTTCTTC.

This clonotype has at least ten counts. The chain carries TRBV6-1 and TRBJ1-1, with D maybe TRBD1 (6 bases). Trimming took off 8 bases at V and 4 bases at J, with 11 bases between the two ends. Germline CDR1 and CDR2: MNHNS and SASEGT. The CDR3 totals 12 residues. CDR3 residues: CASEGVGTEAFF. CDR3 nucleotides: TGTGCCAGCGAGGGGGTCGGCACTGAAGCTTTCTTT.

The V gene is TRBV6-4, the J gene TRBJ1-1; 11 bases are shared with TRBD1. J gave up 10 bases and V 5 bases, and 9 bases lay outside the gene matches. The germline gives CDR1 MRHNA, CDR2 SNTAGT. The CDR3 is made up of 14 amino acids. The CDR3 DNA reads as TGTGCCAGCAGTTCTTCCGGGACAGGGGGTGTAGCTTTCTTT. Encoded protein: CASSSSGTGGVAFF.

This clonotype has a count of ten or more. The chain employs TRBV4-1 and TRBJ2-7; D is undetermined. This CDR3 comprises 11 residues. CDR1 and CDR2 from the germline V gene are MGHRA and YSYEKL. Trimming took 2 bases from V and 5 from J, leaving 4 bases between them. The CDR3 loop is CASSQYHEQYF. CDR3 nucleotide sequence: TGCGCCAGCAGCCAATACCACGAGCAGTACTTC.